This is a list of T cell receptor beta chains from one sample in a study of T cell repertoires in cytomegalovirus infection. Antigens for these TCRs are unknown. One entry per CDR3 protein, called by TCRdb with MiXCR from the reads. The table lists some 800,000 distinct CDR3 sequences, 25% to 30% of them singletons. The sample in question was cultured CD8+ T cells from PBMCs, obtained from culture after CMV antigen stimulation. Every receptor here comes from a human donor in good health (CMV status not recorded). Some clones in this sample may be carry-over from other donors' samples. Both conserved end residues are part of each CDR3. The order of the fields is J gene, clone size, D gene, V gene, CDR3 protein, CDR3 DNA. The D gene is left open where the match is weak. Some rows have no size entry. The others give once, few or many, or a class for an expanded clone.

j_call: TRBJ2-2; clone_size: .; d_call: TRBD2; v_call: TRBV24-1; cdr3_aa: CATSDRPGAGGTGELFF; cdr3_nt: TGTGCCACCAGTGATCGTCCAGGAGCGGGAGGCACCGGGGAGCTGTTTTTT
j_call: TRBJ2-2; clone_size: few; d_call: TRBD2; v_call: TRBV6-6; cdr3_aa: CASRRSPGGAVAGELFF; cdr3_nt: TGTGCCAGCAGACGGTCCCCGGGAGGGGCGGTGGCCGGGGAGCTGTTTTTT
j_call: TRBJ2-7; clone_size: .; d_call: TRBD1; v_call: TRBV14; cdr3_aa: CASSQPRTGYSYEQYF; cdr3_nt: TGTGCCAGCAGCCAACCCCGGACAGGATATTCATACGAGCAGTACTTC
j_call: TRBJ2-2; clone_size: many; d_call: TRBD1; v_call: TRBV12-3/TRBV12-4; cdr3_aa: CAVDRGYNTGELFF; cdr3_nt: TGTGCCGTCGACAGGGGGTACAACACCGGGGAGCTGTTTTTT
j_call: TRBJ2-1; clone_size: .; d_call: .; v_call: TRBV5-1; cdr3_aa: CASSTRLNITYNEQFF; cdr3_nt: TGCGCCAGCAGCACCCGACTGAACATTACCTACAATGAGCAGTTCTTC
j_call: TRBJ1-1; clone_size: few; d_call: .; v_call: TRBV29-1; cdr3_aa: CSVVSLNTEAFF; cdr3_nt: TGCAGCGTTGTCAGCCTGAACACTGAAGCTTTCTTT
j_call: TRBJ1-1; clone_size: .; d_call: TRBD1; v_call: TRBV3-1; cdr3_aa: CASSQDMDRVNVAEAFF; cdr3_nt: TGTGCCAGCAGCCAAGATATGGACAGGGTGAACGTTGCTGAAGCTTTCTTT
j_call: TRBJ1-4; clone_size: .; d_call: TRBD1; v_call: TRBV7-6; cdr3_aa: CASSQGGWDRGRTNEKLFF; cdr3_nt: TGTGCCAGCAGCCAAGGAGGGTGGGACAGGGGTCGTACTAATGAAAAACTGTTTTTT
j_call: TRBJ2-2; clone_size: few; d_call: TRBD2; v_call: TRBV6-1; cdr3_aa: CASKLRDYDTGELFF; cdr3_nt: TGTGCCAGCAAACTCCGGGACTACGACACCGGGGAGCTGTTTTTT
j_call: TRBJ2-7; clone_size: .; d_call: .; v_call: TRBV19; cdr3_aa: CASSLPGGPYEQYF; cdr3_nt: TGTGCCAGTAGTCTCCCCGGGGGACCCTACGAGCAGTACTTC
j_call: TRBJ2-5; clone_size: .; d_call: .; v_call: TRBV19; cdr3_aa: CASSTRGEETQYF; cdr3_nt: TGTGCCAGTAGTACTAGGGGAGAAGAGACCCAGTACTTC
j_call: TRBJ2-1; clone_size: .; d_call: .; v_call: TRBV7-6; cdr3_aa: CASSHGITSYNEQFF; cdr3_nt: TGTGCCAGCAGCCATGGGATCACTAGCTACAATGAGCAGTTCTTC
j_call: TRBJ1-4; clone_size: .; d_call: TRBD1; v_call: TRBV7-6; cdr3_aa: CASSSIAGTGAWGEKLFF; cdr3_nt: TGTGCCAGCAGCTCCATAGCTGGTACAGGGGCCTGGGGTGAAAAACTGTTTTTT
j_call: TRBJ1-4; clone_size: once; d_call: .; v_call: TRBV6-8; cdr3_aa: CASSYSGATNVKLFF; cdr3_nt: TGTGCCAGCAGTTACTCAGGGGCAACTAATGTAAAACTGTTTTTT
j_call: TRBJ1-2; clone_size: few; d_call: .; v_call: TRBV6-1; cdr3_aa: CASSDHPGTDRLGYTF; cdr3_nt: TGTGCCAGCAGTGACCACCCCGGGACCGATAGACTGGGCTACACCTTC
j_call: TRBJ1-1; clone_size: few; d_call: TRBD1; v_call: TRBV28; cdr3_aa: CASSLGQGRGAFF; cdr3_nt: TGTGCCAGCAGTTTAGGACAGGGGAGGGGAGCTTTCTTT
j_call: TRBJ2-7; clone_size: .; d_call: .; v_call: TRBV12-3/TRBV12-4; cdr3_aa: CASSLGRSEQYF; cdr3_nt: TGTGCCAGCAGTTTGGGAAGGTCTGAGCAGTACTTC
j_call: TRBJ2-7; clone_size: .; d_call: TRBD2; v_call: TRBV12-3/TRBV12-4; cdr3_aa: CASSFITPGGGTIYEQYF; cdr3_nt: TGTGCCAGCAGTTTTATAACGCCTGGGGGGGGAACTATCTACGAGCAGTACTTC
j_call: TRBJ2-5; clone_size: once; d_call: .; v_call: TRBV5-1; cdr3_aa: CASSLSSGALQETQYF; cdr3_nt: TGCGCCAGCAGCTTGAGCTCGGGGGCCCTTCAAGAGACCCAGTACTTC
j_call: TRBJ2-5; clone_size: few; d_call: TRBD2; v_call: TRBV7-9; cdr3_aa: CASSPYGGAGETQYF; cdr3_nt: TGTGCCAGCAGCCCCTACGGGGGGGCTGGAGAGACCCAGTACTTC
j_call: TRBJ1-4; clone_size: .; d_call: .; v_call: TRBV4-2; cdr3_aa: CASSQESATNEKLFF; cdr3_nt: TGTGCCAGCAGCCAGGAGAGTGCAACTAATGAAAAACTGTTTTTT
j_call: TRBJ1-2; clone_size: .; d_call: .; v_call: TRBV29-1; cdr3_aa: CSVVAGGRRYGYTF; cdr3_nt: TGCAGCGTTGTAGCGGGGGGCCGAAGATATGGCTACACCTTC